The 31 T cell receptor beta chains given below trace back to one sample, sequenced in a study of T cell repertoires in cytomegalovirus infection. TCRdb redid the calling of the reads with MiXCR, one entry per CDR3 protein. This table has about 680,000 distinct CDR3 sequences, 24% appearing once. Sequencing was done on a sample of CD8+ T cells from PBMCs. The receptors derive from a human donor in good health (CMV status not recorded). Some clones in this sample may be carry-over from other donors' samples.

This clonotype showed up just a few times. This sequence joins TRBV29-1 and TRBJ2-2; 8 nucleotides match TRBD1. The V gene end was trimmed by 0 bases and the J gene end by 5 bases; junction bases not matched to a gene: 5. CDR3 length: 15 amino acids. Germline-derived CDR1 and CDR2 are SQVTM and ANQGSEA. In DNA, the CDR3 is TGCAGCGTTGAAGATCAGACAGGGGATACCGGGGAGCTGTTTTTT. Its protein is CSVEDQTGDTGELFF.

The sample holds many counts of this clonotype. The rearrangement uses TRBV28 and TRBJ2-2; perhaps TRBD1 as D (5 bases). Trimming left V 5 bases short and J 3 bases short, with 13 bases between. Looked up from germline, CDR1 is MDHEN and CDR2 is SYDVKM. The CDR3 loop spans 15 amino acids. CDR3 nucleotides: TGTGCCAGCAGTGGGAAAATCAGGGACACCGGGGAGCTGTTTTTT. It yields the protein CASSGKIRDTGELFF.

This clonotype was recorded at least ten times. The CDR3 DNA follows: TGTGCCAGCAGTTCCGTAGGGGGCAGGGTAACGAACGGTGAAGCTTTCTTT. The encoded protein is CASSSVGGRVTNGEAFF. The chain has TRBV28 and TRBJ1-1; 7 nucleotides agree with TRBD1. Trimming removed 4 bases from V and 7 bases from J; junction bases left unmatched: 18. CDR1 and CDR2 from the germline V gene are MDHEN and SYDVKM. The CDR3 is 17 residues long.

The rearrangement joins TRBV6-1 to TRBJ2-3; 13 nucleotides match TRBD2. Germline V gives CDR1 MNHNS, CDR2 SASEGT. CDR3 length: 15 amino acids. The V segment lost 10 bases and the J segment 2 bases; nucleotides outside the gene matches: 6. CDR3 residues: CATKGLAGPTDTQYF. CDR3 coding DNA: TGTGCCACCAAGGGACTAGCGGGACCCACAGATACGCAGTATTTT.

The chain uses TRBV12-3 or TRBV12-4 and TRBJ2-1; D is possibly TRBD2 (6 bases). This CDR3 has 13 residues. Trimming took off 6 bases at V and 9 bases at J, with 15 bases between the two ends. CDR3 loop: CASSQTSVGEQFF. The CDR3 DNA follows: TGTGCCAGCAGCCAGACTAGTGTCGGTGAGCAGTTCTTC.

The rearrangement joins TRBV6-6 to TRBJ2-2, with 12 bases that match TRBD2. CDR1 MNHNY and CDR2 SVGAGI come from the germline V gene (reference sequence). The V and J ends lost 11 bases and 6 bases, in that order; junction bases with no gene match: 10. This CDR3 has 15 amino acids. The CDR3 DNA follows: TGTGCCTTGGGATCTAGCGGGGGGGGGGCCGGGGAGCTGTTTTTT. This gives the protein CALGSSGGGAGELFF.

The chain links TRBV5-5 to TRBJ1-3; D is perhaps TRBD1 (5 bases). The CDR3 length is 15 residues. In germline, CDR1 is SGHKS, CDR2 YYEKEE (reference sequence). With 1 base removed from V and 4 bases from J, the gap between germline ends came to 12 bases. The CDR3 DNA sequence: TGTGCCAGCAGCTTGCCAGGGCTGGTAGGAAACACCATATATTTT. Amino acids: CASSLPGLVGNTIYF. The full variable domain, rest sourced from reference TRBV5-5 and TRBJ1-3, is DAGVTQSPTHLIKTRGQQVTLRCSPISGHKSVSWYQQVLGQGPQFIFQYYEKEERGRGNFPDRFSARQFPNYSSELNVNALLLGDSALYLCASSLPGLVGNTIYFGEGSWLTVV.

This chain uses TRBV29-1 with TRBJ2-5; D is ambiguous. The CDR3 has 15 amino acids. Germline CDR1 reads SQVTM; CDR2 reads ANQGSEA. V lost 3 bases and J 2 bases, leaving 16 bases between the germline ends. The CDR3 nucleotides are TGCAGCGTTGACGGGTCGATGGAGTATCAAGAGACCCAGTACTTC. Encoded protein: CSVDGSMEYQETQYF.

This clonotype appeared many times. The rearrangement joins TRBV6-2 or TRBV6-3 to TRBJ2-2; D unclear. CDR1 MNHEY and CDR2 SVGEGT come from the germline V gene. V was clipped by 2 bases and J by 3 bases, with 4 bases between them. This CDR3 is built from 13 residues. The CDR3 loop reads CASSYRDTGELFF. The CDR3 nucleotides read TGTGCCAGCAGTTACAGGGACACCGGGGAGCTGTTTTTT.

This clonotype was seen ten or more times. This chain joins TRBV12-3 or TRBV12-4 and TRBJ1-1; the D is unclear. This CDR3 has 13 residues. Trimming removed 10 bases from V and 5 bases from J, with 17 bases in between. CDR3 in amino acids: CAITTGSLTEAFF. The CDR3 nucleotides are TGTGCCATCACCACGGGATCGCTGACTGAAGCTTTCTTT.

The chain uses TRBV20-1 and TRBJ2-7; the D gene is possibly TRBD1 (6 bases). The CDR3 is 15 amino acids. CDR1 is DFQATT and CDR2 is SNEGSKA in the germline V gene (reference sequence). Trimming pared 1 base from V and 4 bases from J, leaving 17 bases between. The CDR3 reads CSARGSEQGDYEQYV. The CDR3 region has the DNA TGCAGTGCTAGAGGTTCGGAACAGGGAGATTACGAGCAGTACGTC.

The chain combines TRBV20-1 with TRBJ1-1; 7 bases fit TRBD1. The CDR3 loop spans 15 amino acids. The germline CDR1 and CDR2 sequences are DFQATT and SNEGSKA (reference sequence). With 0 bases clipped from V and 5 bases from J, the junction kept 9 bases outside the gene matches. The DNA of the CDR3 is TGCAGTGCTAGAGATCTTGAGACAGGGCGAACTGAAGCTTTCTTT. Its protein product is CSARDLETGRTEAFF.

The chain joins TRBV29-1 to TRBJ1-2; TRBD1 aligns across 12 bases. CDR3 length equals 15 residues. With 4 bases clipped from V and 4 bases from J, the junction kept 7 bases outside the gene matches. Germline-derived CDR1 and CDR2 are SQVTM and ANQGSEA. In DNA form, the CDR3 reads TGCAGCGTTGTGGGGGACAGGGGGCTTCGCTATGGCTACACCTTC. This translates into CSVVGDRGLRYGYTF.

The chain links TRBV5-1 to TRBJ1-2, with 9 bases lining up with TRBD1. This CDR3 spans 15 amino acids. V shed 3 bases, J shed 7 bases, and the junction held 10 bases outside the gene matches. The germline V gene encodes CDR1 SGHRS and CDR2 YFSETQ. In DNA, the CDR3 is TGCGCCAGCAGCTCTTATCGGGACAGGGCCGGTGGCTACACCTTC. It yields the protein CASSSYRDRAGGYTF.

The CDR3 DNA follows: TGTGCCAGTAGTATAGCAGTAGCGGGGGACACCGGGGAGCTGTTTTTT. It encodes CASSIAVAGDTGELFF. V is TRBV19 and J is TRBJ2-2; TRBD2 aligns across 9 bases. The V gene's germline CDR1 is LNHDA and CDR2 SQIVND (reference sequence). V lost 1 base to trimming and J lost 3 bases; unmatched junction nucleotides: 3. This CDR3 region has 16 residues.

The sample holds many counts of this clonotype. The chain joins TRBV14 to TRBJ1-1; D remains unclear. V was pared by 4 bases and J by 0 bases, with 12 bases between. Per the germline V gene, CDR1 is SGHDN and CDR2 is FVKESK. The CDR3 spans 15 residues. The CDR3 is CASSPSRALNTEAFF. The DNA of the CDR3 is TGTGCCAGCAGCCCTTCACGAGCTTTGAACACTGAAGCTTTCTTT.

This clonotype was counted a single time. One end of the junction varies from germline; a read error may be responsible. This chain links TRBV13 with TRBJ2-5; tentative D call: TRBD1 (6 bases). CDR1 and CDR2 (germline): PRHDT, FYEKMQ (reference sequence). CDR3 length: 16 amino acids. The CDR3 reads CASSSREGGIQEAQYF. The CDR3 nucleotides read TGTGCCAGCAGCTCCCGAGAAGGGGGTATACAAGAGGCCCAGTACTTC. Drawing the rest from reference TRBV13 and TRBJ2-5, the complete variable domain is AAGVIQSPRHLIKEKRETATLKCYPIPRHDTVYWYQQGPGQDPQFLISFYEKMQSDKGSIPDRFSAQQFSDYHSELNMSSLELGDSALYFCASSSREGGIQEAQYFGPGTRLLVL.

In this sample, this clonotype turned up many times. The chain recombines TRBV12-3 or TRBV12-4 with TRBJ2-2; no definite D call. V dropped 1 base and J dropped 1 base, with 7 bases sitting between them. The CDR3 sequence is 15 residues long. The CDR3 sequence is CASSLGVKNTGELFF. The DNA for the CDR3 is TGTGCCAGCAGTTTAGGTGTTAAGAACACCGGGGAGCTGTTTTTT.

This clonotype was seen just once. A clone one base away is much larger, so this may be a read error. The chain combines TRBV7-6 with TRBJ2-1; no firm D call. The CDR3 totals 12 residues. Germline assignment: CDR1 SGHVS and CDR2 FNYEAQ. The CDR3 loop is CANSPDYNEQFF. Here the CDR3 DNA reads TGTGCCAACAGCCCCGATTACAATGAGCAGTTCTTC.

V usage is TRBV28 and J usage is TRBJ2-5; D is tentatively TRBD1 or TRBD2 (5 bases each). This CDR3 spans 15 amino acids. Germline-derived CDR1 and CDR2 are MDHEN and SYDVKM. V lost 3 bases, J lost 6 bases, and 17 bases lay in between. The CDR3 reads CASSFGPSGGKTQYF. In DNA, the CDR3 is TGTGCCAGCAGTTTTGGTCCCAGTGGGGGAAAGACCCAGTACTTC.

Of note for this clonotype: With a much larger clone just one base away, this may be a read error. The V and J genes are TRBV10-3 and TRBJ2-3, with D unresolved. Germline V gene sequence: CDR1 ENHRY, CDR2 SYGVKD. This CDR3 is built from 17 residues. The germline V and J ends were trimmed by 4 bases and 2 bases, with 19 bases remaining between them. CDR3 amino acids: CAISAPTLTEFTDTQYF. The CDR3 DNA reads TGTGCCATCAGTGCGCCAACTCTAACGGAGTTCACAGATACGCAGTATTTT.

V is TRBV5-1 and J is TRBJ2-1, with 9 bases that match TRBD2. With V trimmed by 7 bases and J by 0 bases, 5 bases remained unmatched. The CDR3 covers 15 residues. CDR1 and CDR2 (germline): SGHRS, YFSETQ. The CDR3 region has the DNA TGCGCCAGCTATAGCGGGGGCTCCTCCTACAATGAGCAGTTCTTC. It yields the protein CASYSGGSSYNEQFF.

This clonotype was counted between two and nine times. The V call is TRBV12-5, the J call TRBJ1-2; D may be TRBD1 (6 bases). This CDR3 comprises 14 residues. V lost 5 bases and J lost 2, with 12 bases in between. Per germline, CDR1 LGHNT and CDR2 FRNRAP. CDR3 amino acids: CASGPPQGNYGYTF. CDR3 in DNA: TGTGCTAGTGGTCCACCCCAGGGGAACTATGGCTACACCTTC.

The V and J genes are TRBV4-1 and TRBJ2-1, with D possibly TRBD1 on 8 matching bases. This CDR3 is built from 15 residues. Trimming removed 0 bases from V and 7 bases from J, with 13 bases in between. The germline CDR1 and CDR2 sequences are MGHRA and YSYEKL. The CDR3 DNA reads as TGCGCCAGCAGCCAAGACCACAGGGGGGGGAATGAGCAGTTCTTC. Translated: CASSQDHRGGNEQFF.

This clonotype was picked up one time. V usage is TRBV6-6 and J usage is TRBJ2-7; D is undetermined. Germline V gene sequence: CDR1 MNHNY, CDR2 SVGAGI (reference sequence). The CDR3 has 12 residues. The CDR3 bases are TGTGCTTCGAACGGCCCATACTACGAGCAGTACGTC. Protein: CASNGPYYEQYV.

This clonotype was seen ten or more times. The chain uses TRBV7-8 and TRBJ2-2; D uncertain. The ends were cut back, 6 bases at V and 7 bases at J, with 15 bases in the middle. The CDR3 runs 14 residues. Per the germline V gene, CDR1 is SGHVS and CDR2 is FQNEAQ. CDR3 nucleotides: TGTGCCAGCAGGCCTCCGGCTGCGCGCGGGGAGCTGTTTTTT. As protein: CASRPPAARGELFF. The variable domain in full, with the rest retrieved from reference TRBV7-8 and TRBJ2-2, is GAGVSQSPRYKVAKRGQDVALRCDPISGHVSLFWYQQALGQGPEFLTYFQNEAQLDKSGLPSDRFFAERPEGSVSTLKIQRTQQEDSAVYLCASRPPAARGELFFGEGSRLTVL.

The chain carries TRBV12-3 or TRBV12-4 and TRBJ2-3; no reliable D call. V was shortened by 7 bases and J by 0 bases, with 8 bases between the two germline ends. The CDR3 length is 13 residues. CDR3 loop: CASIVGSTDTQYF. CDR3 sequence (DNA): TGTGCCAGCATCGTGGGGAGCACAGATACGCAGTATTTT.

In its sample, this clonotype was seen many times. The rearrangement links TRBV7-6 to TRBJ1-1; 7 bases are a match to TRBD1. Germline assignment: CDR1 SGHVS and CDR2 FNYEAQ. With 1 base clipped from V and 5 bases from J, the junction kept 13 bases outside the gene matches. The CDR3 length is 17 residues. CDR3 coding DNA: TGTGCCAGCAGCTTAGGAGGCTGGACAGGAGAAAGGACTGAAGCTTTCTTT. Its protein product is CASSLGGWTGERTEAFF.

This chain uses TRBV28 with TRBJ2-2, with D perhaps matching TRBD2 (6 bases). The germline gives CDR1 MDHEN, CDR2 SYDVKM. The CDR3 length is 15 residues. V was clipped by 3 bases and J by 0 bases, with 8 bases between them. CDR3 residues: CASSLEGTNTGELFF. The CDR3, as DNA: TGTGCCAGCAGTTTGGAGGGGACGAACACCGGGGAGCTGTTTTTT.

The chain links TRBV2 to TRBJ2-7; D may be TRBD1 or TRBD2 (5 bases each). Germline V lookup: CDR1 SNHLY, CDR2 FYNNEI. V lost 6 bases to trimming and J lost 8 bases, with 11 bases between them. The CDR3 extends over 11 amino acids. CDR3 amino acids: CASRSREKQYV. The CDR3 coding sequence is TGTGCCAGCAGGAGCAGGGAGAAGCAGTACGTC.

This clonotype was found a few times. The chain is built from TRBV14 and TRBJ2-1, with a possible D match to TRBD1 (6 bases). V lost 1 base, J lost 9 bases, and 10 bases lay in between. The CDR3 spans 13 residues. Germline CDR1 and CDR2: SGHDN and FVKESK. CDR3 amino acids: CASSQAWGLEQFF. The CDR3, as DNA: TGTGCCAGCAGCCAAGCGTGGGGGCTTGAGCAGTTCTTC.